Shown below are 21 T cell receptor beta chains from a single sample sequenced in a study of blood T cell repertoires in COVID-19. The protocol was immunoSEQ multiplex PCR, while the TCRdb copy is restricted to in-frame clones and leaves out a portion. The sample has approximately 500,000 clones, roughly 90% seen once. The specimen was PBMCs or T cells enriched from blood (not recorded which). These receptors originate from a woman aged 40 to 50 who had recovered from COVID-19.

This chain links TRBV7-9 with TRBJ2-7; D perhaps matches TRBD2 (6 bases). This CDR3 spans 17 amino acids. Trimming left V 6 bases short and J 6 bases short, with 27 bases between. Germline CDR1 and CDR2: SEHNR and FQNEAQ (reference sequence). The CDR3 region is CASRPRGTSRVRVEQYF. DNA for the CDR3: TGTGCCAGCAGACCCCGGGGGACCTCCAGGGTTCGGGTCGAGCAGTACTTC.

The chain is built from TRBV4-1 and TRBJ2-5, with D perhaps TRBD2 (6 bases). There are 15 residues in the CDR3. The germline V gene encodes CDR1 MGHRA and CDR2 YSYEKL. V was trimmed by 4 bases and J by 0 bases, leaving 12 bases between them. The CDR3 region is CASSPPRGNQETQYF. Here the CDR3 DNA reads TGCGCCAGCAGCCCTCCCCGGGGGAACCAAGAGACCCAGTACTTC.

The V gene is TRBV7-9, the J gene TRBJ1-4; weak D call: TRBD1 (5 bases). V gave up 1 base and J gave up 3 bases, with 12 bases separating them. The CDR3 runs to 16 residues. Germline V gene lookup returns CDR1 SEHNR and CDR2 FQNEAQ (reference sequence). CDR3 in DNA: TGTGCCAGCAGCTTAGGACAGATAAACTCTAATGAAAAACTGTTTTTT. It encodes CASSLGQINSNEKLFF.

The chain has TRBV3-1 (or the pseudogene TRBV3-2) and TRBJ1-2; 9 bases agree with TRBD1. Trimming took 4 bases from V and 8 from J; bases not matched to a gene: 11. The CDR3 loop spans 15 amino acids. Germline V CDR1 and CDR2: LGHDT, YNNKEL (reference sequence). The CDR3 bases are TGTGCCAGCAGCCCCGACAGGACAGGGGCGGGAGGCTACACCTTC. Translating gives CASSPDRTGAGGYTF.

The genes are TRBV7-2 and TRBJ1-1; D remains ambiguous. The CDR3 covers 14 residues. V was trimmed by 0 bases and J by 6 bases, leaving 11 bases between them. The germline V gene encodes CDR1 SGHTA and CDR2 FQGNSA. In nucleotides, the CDR3 is TGTGCCAGCAGCTTAGCGGCAGAAGTCCCTGAAGCTTTCTTT. Its translation: CASSLAAEVPEAFF.

This sequence joins TRBV9 and TRBJ1-1; 8 positions match TRBD1. The CDR3 has 14 residues. In germline, CDR1 is SGDLS, CDR2 YYNGEE. Losses at the gene ends were 3 bases for V and 8 bases for J; bases not matched to a gene: 9. CDR3 coding DNA: TGTGCCAGCAGCGCGAGATACACAGGGGGAGAAGCTTTCTTT. Protein: CASSARYTGGEAFF.

V usage is TRBV18 and J usage is TRBJ2-3; no clear D. Germline CDR1 is KGHSH and CDR2 is LQKENI. Trimming shortened V by 3 bases and J by 2 bases, and 6 bases separated the two germline ends. The CDR3 contains 13 residues. The CDR3 here is CASSPNYTDTQYF. The CDR3, as DNA: TGTGCCAGCTCACCCAACTACACAGATACGCAGTATTTT.

This clone has only one observation. V and J are TRBV19 and TRBJ1-2, with unresolved D. The V gene lost 2 bases and the J gene lost 2 bases, with 15 bases spanning the gap. The CDR3 extends over 16 amino acids. Looked up from germline, CDR1 is LNHDA and CDR2 is SQIVND (reference sequence). The CDR3 DNA follows: TGTGCCAGTAGTATACCCCTCCTGGGGAGAAACTATGGCTACACCTTC. As protein: CASSIPLLGRNYGYTF.

The J gene is TRBJ1-5, the V gene TRBV19; D is uncertain. V was clipped by 4 bases and J by 0 bases, with 19 bases between them. CDR3 length: 18 amino acids. Germline loops: CDR1 LNHDA, CDR2 SQIVND (reference sequence). CDR3 DNA sequence: TGTGCCAGTAGTAAAGCATCTGGGCAGACTAATAGCAATCAGCCCCAGCATTTT. Protein product: CASSKASGQTNSNQPQHF.

The CDR3 nucleotides read TGTGCCAGCAGTAATCCCGGGACAGGGCGAACTGAAGCTTTCTTT. Encoded protein: CASSNPGTGRTEAFF. The rearrangement links TRBV6-5 to TRBJ1-1, with TRBD1 matching 9 bases. The ends lost 5 bases at V and 5 bases at J; junction bases unmatched: 9. CDR3 size: 15 residues. CDR1 is MNHEY and CDR2 is SVGAGI in the germline V gene.

The sample holds one count of this clone. The V and J genes are TRBV5-8 and TRBJ1-5; D possibly corresponds to TRBD1 (6 bases). The CDR3 extends over 16 amino acids. V was shortened by 4 bases and J by 0 bases, with 14 bases between the two germline ends. Germline V gene sequence: CDR1 SGHTS, CDR2 YDEGEE. The CDR3 loop reads CASSLGTSLSNQPQHF. In nucleotides, the CDR3 is TGTGCCAGCAGCCTAGGGACATCCCTTAGCAATCAGCCCCAGCATTTT. Using reference TRBV5-8 and TRBJ1-5 for the parts outside the CDR3, the full variable domain is EAGVTQSPTHLIKTRGQQATLRCSPISGHTSVYWYQQALGLGLQFLLWYDEGEERNRGNFPPRFSGRQFPNYSSELNVNALELEDSALYLCASSLGTSLSNQPQHFGDGTRLSIL.

The gene calls are TRBV27 and TRBJ1-2; 9 nucleotides match TRBD1. The length of the CDR3 is 14 residues. Germline V gives CDR1 MNHEY, CDR2 SMNVEV (reference sequence). V dropped 1 base and J dropped 7; count of bases not matched to a gene: 4. The CDR3: CASSLWGQGGGYTF. The DNA of the CDR3 is TGTGCCAGCAGTTTATGGGGACAGGGTGGTGGCTACACCTTC.

This clone was counted a single time. The rearrangement uses TRBV16 and TRBJ1-2, with 9 bases fitting TRBD1. Germline CDR1 and CDR2: KGHSY and FQNENV. The CDR3 sequence is 16 residues long. After removal of 0 bases from V and 5 bases from J, the junction contained 7 bases not matched to a gene. CDR3 loop: CASSQSRDRASYGYTF. CDR3 DNA sequence: TGTGCCAGCAGCCAATCGCGGGACAGGGCCTCTTATGGCTACACCTTC.

This chain joins TRBV20-1 and TRBJ1-1, with D possibly TRBD1 on 6 matching bases. This CDR3 has 11 residues. Deletions cut 6 bases from V and 11 bases from J, with 16 bases between. CDR1 DFQATT and CDR2 SNEGSKA come from the germline V gene (reference sequence). CDR3 sequence reads: CSANRDHDAFF. The CDR3 DNA reads TGCAGTGCAAACAGGGACCATGACGCTTTCTTT.

This clone was observed a single time. The chain links TRBV30 to TRBJ2-1, with 9 bases fitting TRBD2. The trim removed 0 bases at V and 14 bases at J, leaving 5 bases unmatched. The germline V gene has CDR1 GTSNPN and CDR2 SVGIG (reference sequence). CDR3 length: 12 amino acids. The CDR3 DNA reads as TGTGCCTGGAGTGTACAAAGGACTAGCGAGTTCTTC. It specifies CAWSVQRTSEFF. Complete variable domain (other parts from reference TRBV30 and TRBJ2-1): SQTIHQWPATLVQPVGSPLSLECTVEGTSNPNLYWYRQAAGRGLQLLFYSVGIGQISSEVPQNLSASRPQDRQFILSSKKLLLSDSGFYLCAWSVQRTSEFFGPGTRLTVL.

The chain uses TRBV9 and TRBJ2-3; 15 bases are a match to TRBD2. After removal of 4 bases from V and 5 bases from J, the junction contained 8 bases not matched to a gene. Germline CDR1 and CDR2: SGDLS and YYNGEE. There are 17 residues in the CDR3. This chain's CDR3 is CASSSGLAGGILDTQYF. CDR3 sequence (DNA): TGTGCCAGCAGCTCGGGACTAGCGGGAGGAATATTAGATACGCAGTATTTT.

This chain uses TRBV4-1 with TRBJ2-3; D possibly corresponds to TRBD1 (6 bases). The CDR3 is 17 amino acids. From germline, CDR1 is MGHRA and CDR2 YSYEKL. V was trimmed by 4 bases and J by 2 bases, leaving 19 bases between them. CDR3 nucleotides: TGCGCCAGCAGCCCCCGGACAGTTGTTTCTTTCACAGATACGCAGTATTTT. Amino acids: CASSPRTVVSFTDTQYF.

About this clone itself: The same CDR3 also results from other DNA sequences found in this sample. The chain employs TRBV12-3 or TRBV12-4 and TRBJ1-1; 7 positions agree with TRBD1. The V and J ends lost 2 bases and 4 bases, in that order; junction bases with no gene match: 1. The CDR3 runs 13 residues. CDR3 sequence: CASSLQGGTEAFF. The CDR3, as DNA: TGTGCCAGCAGTTTACAGGGGGGCACTGAAGCTTTCTTT.

The chain is built from TRBV29-1 and TRBJ1-1; no clear D gene. Germline CDR1 SQVTM, CDR2 ANQGSEA. Between the trimmed V and J ends, which lost 6 bases and 3 bases, there was a span of 11 bases. The CDR3 runs 12 residues. The CDR3 here is CSVADPDTEAFF. The CDR3 DNA reads as TGCAGCGTCGCTGATCCGGACACTGAAGCTTTCTTT.

The chain employs TRBV6-6 and TRBJ1-2, with 8 bases lining up with TRBD1. The CDR3 runs to 14 residues. J was trimmed by 5 bases and V by 7 bases; bases with no gene match: 9. CDR1 is MNHNY and CDR2 is SVGAGI in the germline V gene (reference sequence). CDR3 DNA sequence: TGTGCCAGCACTCAGACAGGGGAATTGTATGGCTACACCTTC. Its protein product is CASTQTGELYGYTF.

With regard to this clone: Other DNA sequences in this sample translate to the same CDR3. The chain uses TRBV27 and TRBJ2-7, with TRBD2 as a possible D gene (6 bases). CDR1 and CDR2 (germline): MNHEY, SMNVEV (reference sequence). This CDR3 is 14 amino acids long. The V end lost 3 bases, the J end lost 6 bases, and 15 bases lay between the germline ends. CDR3 bases: TGTGCCAGCAGTTTGTACGGGACTGGGTTCGAGCAGTACTTC. This sequence encodes CASSLYGTGFEQYF.